This T cell receptor (beta chain) was captured by sequencing in a study of T cell changes during pregnancy in multiple sclerosis. Germline CDR1 and CDR2: SGDLS and YYNGEE. This CDR3 contains 14 residues. The ends lost 4 bases at V and 1 base at J; junction bases unmatched: 3. Sequencing used immunoSEQ multiplex PCR; TCRdb keeps in-frame clones, though not all of them. The table includes about 64,000 clones, 80% to 95% detected once. The chain combines TRBV9 with TRBJ2-5; 8 bases align to TRBD2. The sequenced sample was peripheral blood, obtained in the second trimester of pregnancy. This receptor was obtained from a female donor with multiple sclerosis, enrolled in a pregnancy study. This chain's CDR3 is CASSSGLAQETQYF. In DNA form, the CDR3 reads TGTGCCAGCAGCTCCGGACTAGCCCAAGAGACCCAGTACTTC.